These T cell receptor beta chains were read from a single sample in a study of Ad26.COV2.S vaccination and SARS-CoV-2 variants. TCRdb's copy holds only in-frame clones and misses some; the assay was immunoSEQ multiplex PCR. Seen here are some 300,000 clones, roughly 86% observed once, and the top ten hold under 2%. The material was peripheral blood, obtained in a trial of Ad26.COV2.S vaccine versus placebo. The receptor set was obtained from a person aged 18 to 59 who received the Ad26.COV2.S COVID-19 vaccine or a placebo. The CDR3 runs from the conserved cysteine through the conserved F or W. The D gene is left open where the match is weak. Only some rows state a clone size, as once, few, many or a class for expanded clones.

TRBV7-6	TRBD2	TRBJ2-7	NA	CASSLGLASYEQYF	TGTGCCAGCAGCTTGGGACTAGCAAGTTACGAGCAGTACTTC
TRBV30	NA	TRBJ2-5	NA	CAWSNSETQYF	TGTGCCTGGAGTAATTCCGAGACCCAGTACTTC
TRBV19	NA	TRBJ2-2	NA	CASSGGDLANTGELFF	TGTGCCAGTAGTGGGGGAGACCTCGCGAACACCGGGGAGCTGTTTTTT
TRBV30	NA	TRBJ1-1	NA	CAWTGRLNTEAFF	TGTGCCTGGACGGGACGGTTGAACACTGAAGCTTTCTTT
TRBV5-1	NA	TRBJ2-2	NA	CASSFRDPSTGELFF	TGCGCCAGCAGCTTCCGGGACCCGAGCACCGGGGAGCTGTTTTTT
TRBV23-1	NA	TRBJ1-6	NA	CASETAGENSPLHF	TGCGCCAGCGAAACGGCAGGGGAGAATTCACCCCTCCACTTT
TRBV13	NA	TRBJ2-5	NA	CASSLGWLQETQYF	TGTGCCAGCAGCTTAGGCTGGCTCCAAGAGACCCAGTACTTC
TRBV15	NA	TRBJ1-4	NA	CATSIRDRREKLFF	TGTGCCACCAGCATCCGGGACCGAAGGGAAAAACTGTTTTTT
TRBV29-1	NA	TRBJ1-5	NA	CSVGDGYQPQHF	TGCAGCGTGGGGGACGGCTATCAGCCCCAGCATTTT
TRBV6-5	NA	TRBJ2-1	NA	CASSTFDEQFF	TGTGCCAGCAGTACGTTCGATGAGCAGTTCTTC
TRBV3-1/TRBV3-2	NA	TRBJ2-7	NA	CASSPGIVYEQYF	TGTGCCAGCAGCCCGGGGATAGTCTACGAGCAGTACTTC
TRBV18	NA	TRBJ2-1	NA	CASSPPGGGDEQFF	TGTGCCAGCTCACCGCCCGGGGGTGGCGATGAGCAGTTCTTC
TRBV9	NA	TRBJ2-1	once	CASSLRPGVSYNEQFF	TGTGCCAGCAGCTTACGTCCGGGGGTCTCCTACAATGAGCAGTTCTTC
TRBV4-1	TRBD2	TRBJ2-1	NA	CASSPQRGGDDEQFF	TGCGCCAGCAGCCCTCAGCGGGGGGGCGACGATGAGCAGTTCTTC
TRBV11-2	NA	TRBJ2-2	NA	CASSTDMNTGELFF	TGTGCCAGCAGCACCGACATGAACACCGGGGAGCTGTTTTTT
TRBV5-1	NA	TRBJ1-1	few	CASSPGGGNTEAFF	TGCGCCAGCAGCCCCGGCGGAGGGAACACTGAAGCTTTCTTT
TRBV6-5	TRBD1	TRBJ1-2	NA	CASKRQGIYGYTF	TGTGCCAGCAAGAGACAGGGTATCTATGGCTACACCTTC
TRBV18	NA	TRBJ1-2	NA	CASSPPRGDNYGYTF	TGTGCCAGCTCACCACCGAGAGGGGATAACTATGGCTACACCTTC
TRBV9	NA	TRBJ1-2	NA	CASSVGGINYGYTF	TGTGCCAGCAGCGTTGGGGGGATTAACTATGGCTACACCTTC
TRBV30	TRBD1	TRBJ1-5	NA	CAWATGANQPQHF	TGTGCCTGGGCTACAGGGGCCAATCAGCCCCAGCATTTT
TRBV7-3	TRBD2	TRBJ2-2	NA	CASSANGGANTGELFF	TGTGCCAGCAGCGCCAACGGGGGGGCCAACACCGGGGAGCTGTTTTTT
TRBV2	NA	TRBJ1-1	NA	CASSGTQNTEAFF	TGTGCCAGCAGCGGGACACAGAACACTGAAGCTTTCTTT
TRBV6-2/TRBV6-3	NA	TRBJ2-7	NA	CASSYRRWTGANEQYF	TGTGCCAGCAGTTATAGGCGGTGGACGGGGGCCAACGAGCAGTACTTC
TRBV7-9	NA	TRBJ1-2	NA	CAIDGNYGYTF	TGTGCCATCGACGGAAACTATGGCTACACCTTC
TRBV30	NA	TRBJ1-2	NA	CAWSAGEGYNYGYTF	TGTGCCTGGAGCGCCGGGGAGGGCTATAACTATGGCTACACCTTC
TRBV6-6	TRBD1	TRBJ1-5	NA	CASSRSDRGIGQPQHF	TGTGCCAGCAGTAGGTCCGACAGGGGCATCGGTCAGCCCCAGCATTTT
TRBV18	NA	TRBJ1-2	few	CASSPESEASYGYTF	TGTGCCAGCTCACCAGAGTCAGAAGCGTCCTATGGCTACACCTTC
TRBV5-4	TRBD2	TRBJ2-1	NA	CASSLAQAGIEQFF	TGTGCCAGCAGCTTGGCACAAGCGGGGATAGAGCAGTTCTTC